The 30 T cell receptor beta chains presented below share a single source sample, sequenced in a study of OX40 agonist ivuxolimab in advanced cancers. Assay: immunoSEQ multiplex PCR; the TCRdb copy retains only in-frame clones and omits some. The sample lists tens of thousands of clones; about 83% were seen once. This material consisted of CD4+ or CD8+ T cells sorted from blood, taken in a trial of the OX40 agonist ivuxolimab. All receptors derive from an adult with an advanced solid tumor such as melanoma, head and neck, liver or kidney cancer.

The CDR3 protein is CASSISGAGGETQYF. The CDR3 DNA reads TGTGCCAGTAGTATATCGGGGGCAGGGGGAGAGACCCAGTACTTC. The gene calls are TRBV19 and TRBJ2-5; tentative D call: TRBD1 (7 bases). V lost 2 bases and J lost 4, with 14 bases in between. Germline assignment: CDR1 LNHDA and CDR2 SQIVND (reference sequence). This CDR3 comprises 15 residues.

This clone has just a few counts. The chain combines TRBV9 with TRBJ1-1; D is undetermined. CDR3 length: 11 residues. The germline V gene has CDR1 SGDLS and CDR2 YYNGEE. The V and J ends lost 7 bases and 4 bases respectively, with 8 bases between them. The CDR3 here is CASGSGTEAFF. CDR3 DNA: TGTGCCAGCGGGAGTGGCACTGAAGCTTTCTTT.

The rearrangement uses TRBV15 and TRBJ2-3, with D tentatively TRBD1 (5 bases). V was cut by 8 bases and J by 1 base, with 10 bases left in between. Looked up from germline, CDR1 is LNHNV and CDR2 is YYDKDF (reference sequence). CDR3 length: 13 amino acids. CDR3 in DNA: TGTGCCACCTGGGGCGGCCGCACAGATACGCAGTATTTT. This encodes CATWGGRTDTQYF.

The gene calls are TRBV14 and TRBJ1-3; 8 bases fit TRBD1. V lost 5 bases, J lost 7 bases, and 10 bases stayed unmatched. The CDR3 has 15 amino acids. CDR1 SGHDN and CDR2 FVKESK come from the germline V gene. CDR3: CASSSRGPERNTIYF. DNA of the CDR3: TGTGCCAGCAGCTCCAGGGGGCCTGAGAGGAACACCATATATTTT. The full variable domain, with the rest looked up from reference TRBV14 and TRBJ1-3, is EAGVTQFPSHSVIEKGQTVTLRCDPISGHDNLYWYRRVMGKEIKFLLHFVKESKQDESGMPNNRFLAERTGGTYSTLKVQPAELEDSGVYFCASSSRGPERNTIYFGEGSWLTVV.

The V gene is TRBV7-9, the J gene TRBJ2-2; D remains unclear. Trimming left V 5 bases short and J 7 bases short, with 8 bases between. This CDR3 spans 12 amino acids. From germline, CDR1 is SEHNR and CDR2 FQNEAQ (reference sequence). CDR3 coding DNA: TGTGCCAGCAGCCCCCGAATCGGGGAGCTGTTTTTT. Its translation is CASSPRIGELFF.

There are a few counts of this clone. An end of the junction does not agree with germline; a read error may underlie this. J is TRBJ1-6 and V is TRBV7-7; D is unresolved. Germline loops: CDR1 SSHAT, CDR2 FNYEAQ (reference sequence). This CDR3 is built from 13 residues. Here the CDR3 reads CASSPGPNSPLHF. The CDR3 DNA follows: TGTGCTAGCAGCCCAGGTCCGAATTCACCCCTCCACTTT.

On this clone itself: Lacking the conserved final phenylalanine or tryptophan, this CDR3 likely reflects a read error. No DNA is shown, since the ends of the CDR3 on it are uncertain; the CDR3 is the one TCRdb lists. This chain links TRBV6-8 with TRBJ1-2. CDR1 MNHGY and CDR2 SAAAGT come from the germline V gene. The CDR3 length is 15 residues, termini included. CDR3: CASSRGSRSRKTYGY.

The V and J genes are TRBV6-5 and TRBJ2-2, with no clear D. Trimming removed 0 bases at V and 7 bases at J, with 6 bases between. CDR3 length: 13 amino acids. Per germline, CDR1 MNHEY and CDR2 SVGAGI. The CDR3 DNA sequence: TGTGCCAGCAGTTACTCGATAGGCGGGGAGCTGTTTTTT. Its translation is CASSYSIGGELFF.

This clone was counted once. The chain recombines TRBV7-9 with TRBJ2-2; 10 nucleotides align to TRBD1. Germline values: CDR1 SEHNR, CDR2 FQNEAQ (reference sequence). After removal of 3 bases from V and 5 bases from J, the junction contained 0 bases not matched to a gene. The CDR3 loop spans 14 amino acids. The CDR3, as DNA: TGTGCCAGCAGCTTGGGACAGGGGACCGGGGAGCTGTTTTTT. Its translation: CASSLGQGTGELFF.

This clone was picked up a small number of times. The chain employs TRBV27 and TRBJ1-1; D is unclear. CDR1 is MNHEY, CDR2 SMNVEV, per germline (reference sequence). Trimming left V 2 bases short and J 1 base short, with 5 bases between. The CDR3 extends over 13 amino acids. The CDR3 loop reads CASSLMTNTEAFF. In nucleotides, the CDR3 is TGTGCCAGCAGTTTAATGACGAACACTGAAGCTTTCTTT.

The rearrangement uses TRBV5-1 and TRBJ1-2, with no clear D. Germline V lookup: CDR1 SGHRS, CDR2 YFSETQ. The CDR3 extends over 16 amino acids. V was cut by 0 bases and J by 4 bases, with 16 bases left in between. CDR3 coding DNA: TGCGCCAGCAGCTTGGGACGGACCGAGCCTCTCTATGGCTACACCTTC. Translation gives CASSLGRTEPLYGYTF.

This chain joins TRBV9 and TRBJ2-2; 9 positions agree with TRBD1. With 2 bases clipped from V and 4 bases from J, the junction kept 15 bases outside the gene matches. The germline CDR1 and CDR2 sequences are SGDLS and YYNGEE. This CDR3 has 19 amino acids. The CDR3 bases are TGTGCCAGCAGCGTCAAAGCCGGGACAGGGACCCGGTTCACCGGGGAGCTGTTTTTT. Protein sequence: CASSVKAGTGTRFTGELFF.

V gene TRBV7-8 combines with J gene TRBJ2-7; 8 nucleotides agree with TRBD1. V dropped 1 base and J dropped 4; count of bases not matched to a gene: 6. CDR1 and CDR2 from the germline V gene are SGHVS and FQNEAQ. The CDR3 length is 15 residues. The CDR3 bases are TGTGCCAGCAGCTTAGAAGCCGGGACAGGTTACGAGCAGTACTTC. Its translation is CASSLEAGTGYEQYF. The entire variable domain, with the rest obtained from reference TRBV7-8 and TRBJ2-7, is as follows: GAGVSQSPRYKVAKRGQDVALRCDPISGHVSLFWYQQALGQGPEFLTYFQNEAQLDKSGLPSDRFFAERPEGSVSTLKIQRTQQEDSAVYLCASSLEAGTGYEQYFGPGTRLTVT.

The genes are TRBV9 and TRBJ2-5, with 13 bases aligning to TRBD2. This CDR3 comprises 15 residues. J lost 5 bases, V lost 3 bases, and 4 bases had no gene match. Germline V gives CDR1 SGDLS, CDR2 YYNGEE. DNA for the CDR3: TGTGCCAGCAGCGAGAGGGGACTAGCGGGGGAGACCCAGTACTTC. Translated, it gives CASSERGLAGETQYF.

The chain combines TRBV11-1 with TRBJ2-7; 7 bases agree with TRBD1. This CDR3 region has 15 residues. The ends lost 6 bases at V and 4 bases at J; junction bases unmatched: 12. In germline, CDR1 is SGHAT, CDR2 FQDESV (reference sequence). The CDR3 here is CASSSPGTALYEQYF. The DNA for the CDR3 is TGTGCCAGCAGTTCCCCCGGGACAGCCCTGTACGAGCAGTACTTC.

This clone was observed a single time. The chain has TRBV10-3 and TRBJ1-1; the D is unclear. The CDR3 loop spans 12 amino acids. Germline assignment: CDR1 ENHRY and CDR2 SYGVKD. Deletions cut 4 bases from V and 2 bases from J, with 5 bases between. CDR3 in amino acids: CAISGANTEAFF. The DNA for the CDR3 is TGTGCCATCAGTGGAGCAAACACTGAAGCTTTCTTT.

The chain uses TRBV6-5 and TRBJ1-1; D is ambiguous. The ends were cut back, 4 bases at V and 1 base at J, with 7 bases in the middle. The CDR3 spans 13 residues. Germline loops: CDR1 MNHEY, CDR2 SVGAGI. The CDR3 bases are TGTGCCAGCAGTTCCGGCGGGAACACTGAAGCTTTCTTT. It specifies CASSSGGNTEAFF.

The chain employs TRBV9 and TRBJ1-2, with a tentative D call TRBD1 (5 bases). Germline V CDR1 and CDR2: SGDLS, YYNGEE. Trimming took off 2 bases at V and 2 bases at J, with 19 bases between the two ends. The CDR3 covers 17 residues. The CDR3 DNA reads TGTGCCAGCAGCGTTACTGCAGGGCCAGTCGTCAACTATGGCTACACCTTC. Protein product: CASSVTAGPVVNYGYTF. Complete variable domain (other parts from reference TRBV9 and TRBJ1-2): DSGVTQTPKHLITATGQRVTLRCSPRSGDLSVYWYQQSLDQGLQFLIQYYNGEERAKGNILERFSAQQFPDLHSELNLSSLELGDSALYFCASSVTAGPVVNYGYTFGSGTRLTVV.

This rearrangement joins TRBV9 to TRBJ1-2; perhaps TRBD1 as D (6 bases). Trimming took off 3 bases at V and 2 bases at J, with 14 bases between the two ends. Germline V gives CDR1 SGDLS, CDR2 YYNGEE. The CDR3 sequence is 15 residues long. In DNA form, the CDR3 reads TGTGCCAGCAGCGCGGACCTACAGGGAAACTATGGCTACACCTTC. This translates into CASSADLQGNYGYTF.

V and J are TRBV28 and TRBJ2-2, with a tentative D call TRBD1 (5 bases). This CDR3 is built from 14 residues. Trimming stripped 7 bases from V and 0 bases from J, with 9 bases between. Germline V CDR1 and CDR2: MDHEN, SYDVKM. As DNA, the CDR3 is TGTGCCAGCACAGGGTATACGAACACCGGGGAGCTGTTTTTT. Translated, it gives CASTGYTNTGELFF.

The chain recombines TRBV6-6 with TRBJ2-5; D gene uncertain. The V gene lost 0 bases and the J gene lost 1 base, with 12 bases spanning the gap. This CDR3 spans 16 amino acids. Per germline, CDR1 MNHNY and CDR2 SVGAGI (reference sequence). The DNA for the CDR3 is TGTGCCAGCAGTTACTCGAAAGGTTTCGGCCAAGAGACCCAGTACTTC. As protein: CASSYSKGFGQETQYF.

In its sample, this clone was seen a few times. In DNA form, the CDR3 reads TGTGCCAGTAGTATAGATGGATCAGAGACCCAGTACTTC. Its protein is CASSIDGSETQYF. V is TRBV19 and J is TRBJ2-5; unclear D gene. Germline-derived CDR1 and CDR2 are LNHDA and SQIVND (reference sequence). The CDR3 length is 13 residues. V lost 0 bases to trimming and J lost 4 bases, with 6 bases between them.

The chain is built from TRBV27 and TRBJ2-1, with TRBD2 as a possible D gene (7 bases). Trimming stripped 5 bases from V and 6 bases from J, with 20 bases between. Germline-derived CDR1 and CDR2 are MNHEY and SMNVEV (reference sequence). The CDR3 consists of 16 residues. CDR3 sequence reads: CASSTPGGPISNEQFF. The CDR3 bases are TGTGCCAGCAGTACCCCGGGGGGCCCCATATCCAATGAGCAGTTCTTC.

The V gene is TRBV13, the J gene TRBJ2-7; 9 nucleotides align to TRBD2. The CDR3 runs to 15 residues. In germline, CDR1 is PRHDT, CDR2 FYEKMQ (reference sequence). J was trimmed by 4 bases and V by 5 bases; bases with no gene match: 9. The CDR3 spells CASSEAGTSLYEQYF. The CDR3, as DNA: TGTGCCAGCAGCGAAGCCGGGACTAGCCTTTACGAGCAGTACTTC.

This rearrangement joins TRBV19 to TRBJ1-5; D unclear. CDR1 and CDR2 (germline): LNHDA, SQIVND (reference sequence). V was trimmed by 7 bases and J by 3 bases, leaving 16 bases between them. This CDR3 is built from 15 residues. The CDR3 DNA reads as TGTGCCAGTAACTGGACCCCCGGGTCCAATCAGCCCCAGCATTTT. Its protein product is CASNWTPGSNQPQHF.

This clone was counted between two and nine times. The chain employs TRBV15 and TRBJ2-3, with no clear D. Germline V CDR1 and CDR2: LNHNV, YYDKDF (reference sequence). The CDR3 runs to 15 residues. The V end was cut by 0 bases, the J end by 4 bases, with 11 bases between. In nucleotides, the CDR3 is TGTGCCACCAGCAGAGATCAAGGGAAGTCAGATACGCAGTATTTT. Its translation: CATSRDQGKSDTQYF.

The count of this clone is one. The chain uses TRBV11-1 and TRBJ1-1; D possibly corresponds to TRBD1 (5 bases). The V gene's germline CDR1 is SGHAT and CDR2 FQDESV (reference sequence). Trimming shortened V by 1 base and J by 4 bases, and 10 bases separated the two germline ends. CDR3 length equals 14 residues. Written as DNA, the CDR3 is TGTGCCAGCAGCTTAGGGGGAAGGGGCACTGAAGCTTTCTTT. As protein: CASSLGGRGTEAFF.

The chain is built from TRBV4-3 and TRBJ1-1; TRBD1 might be the D (5 bases). Per the germline V gene, CDR1 is LGHNA and CDR2 is YSLEER. V lost 1 base and J lost 3, with 12 bases in between. The CDR3 spans 15 residues. This CDR3 is CASSQGYEGYTEAFF. Written as DNA, the CDR3 is TGCGCCAGCAGCCAAGGGTATGAGGGGTACACTGAAGCTTTCTTT.

The V and J genes are TRBV27 and TRBJ2-7, with a tentative D call TRBD1 (6 bases). Germline V lookup: CDR1 MNHEY, CDR2 SMNVEV (reference sequence). The CDR3 length is 14 residues. V was shortened by 4 bases and J by 2 bases, with 12 bases between the two germline ends. CDR3 bases: TGTGCCAGCAGTTCGACAGGTGGGGCCTACGAGCAGTACTTC. Translated: CASSSTGGAYEQYF.

CDR3 bases: TGTGCCAGTACCTTGGGGACAGTGAACACTGAAGCTTTCTTT. It specifies CASTLGTVNTEAFF. This chain uses TRBV19 with TRBJ1-1, with 7 bases fitting TRBD1. J lost 0 bases, V lost 7 bases, and 5 bases had no gene match. This CDR3 is built from 14 residues. Germline loops: CDR1 LNHDA, CDR2 SQIVND (reference sequence).